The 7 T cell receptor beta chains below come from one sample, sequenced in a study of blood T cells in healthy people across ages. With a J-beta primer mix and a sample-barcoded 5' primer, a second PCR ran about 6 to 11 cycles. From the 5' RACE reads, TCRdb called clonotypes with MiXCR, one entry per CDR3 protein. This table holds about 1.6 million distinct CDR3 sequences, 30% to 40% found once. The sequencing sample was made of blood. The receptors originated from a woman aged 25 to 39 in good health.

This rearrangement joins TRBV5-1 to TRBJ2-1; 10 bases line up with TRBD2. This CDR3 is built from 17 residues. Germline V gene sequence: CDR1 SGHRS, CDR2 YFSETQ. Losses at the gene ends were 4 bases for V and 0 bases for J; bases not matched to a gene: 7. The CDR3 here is CASSTSGGGSSYNEQFF. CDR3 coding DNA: TGCGCCAGCAGCACCAGCGGGGGGGGAAGCTCCTACAATGAGCAGTTCTTC.

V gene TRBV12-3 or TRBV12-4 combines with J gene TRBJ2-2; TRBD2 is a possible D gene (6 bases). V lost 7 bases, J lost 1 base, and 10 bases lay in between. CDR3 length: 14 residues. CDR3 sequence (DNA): TGTGCCAGCATTCTCGGGAGGAACACCGGGGAGCTGTTTTTT. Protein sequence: CASILGRNTGELFF.

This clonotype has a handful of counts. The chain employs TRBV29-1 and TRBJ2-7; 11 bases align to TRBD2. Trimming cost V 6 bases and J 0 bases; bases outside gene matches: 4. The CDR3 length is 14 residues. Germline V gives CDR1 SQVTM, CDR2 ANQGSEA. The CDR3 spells CSVASGRYSYEQYF. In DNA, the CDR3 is TGCAGCGTCGCTAGCGGGAGGTACTCCTACGAGCAGTACTTC.

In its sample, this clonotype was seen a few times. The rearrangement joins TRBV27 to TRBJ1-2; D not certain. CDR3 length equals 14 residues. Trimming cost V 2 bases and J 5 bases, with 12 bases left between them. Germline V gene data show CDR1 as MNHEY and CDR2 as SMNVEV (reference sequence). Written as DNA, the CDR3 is TGTGCCAGCAGTTTAGCGGGAAAAGGGTATGGCTACACCTTC. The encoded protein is CASSLAGKGYGYTF.

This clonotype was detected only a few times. CDR3: CATSGLAGSEQFF. DNA of the CDR3: TGTGCCACCTCCGGACTAGCGGGCAGTGAGCAGTTCTTC. This chain joins TRBV24-1 and TRBJ2-1, with 11 bases identical to TRBD2. CDR1 is KGHDR, CDR2 SFDVKD, per germline. V lost 9 bases, J lost 9 bases, and 6 bases stayed unmatched. The CDR3 is made up of 13 amino acids.

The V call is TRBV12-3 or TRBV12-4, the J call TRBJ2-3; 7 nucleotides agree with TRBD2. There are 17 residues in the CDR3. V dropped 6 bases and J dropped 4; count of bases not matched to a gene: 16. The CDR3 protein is CASSRMVLADSADTQYF. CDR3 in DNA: TGTGCCAGCAGCCGCATGGTTCTAGCGGATAGCGCAGATACGCAGTATTTT.

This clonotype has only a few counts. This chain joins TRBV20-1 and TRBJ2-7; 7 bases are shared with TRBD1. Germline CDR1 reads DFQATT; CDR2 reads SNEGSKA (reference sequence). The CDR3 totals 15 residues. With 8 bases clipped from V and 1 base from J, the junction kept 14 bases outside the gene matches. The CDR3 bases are TGCAGTTCAGGGACAGCCGACACTATTTCCTACGAGCAGTACTTC. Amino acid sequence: CSSGTADTISYEQYF.